This T cell receptor beta chain was identified during a study of T cell responses to AZD1222 COVID-19 vaccine. Study-level background: Recipients boosted at about 4 weeks or about 12 weeks are pooled.

Whole-study results and caveats: Two doses of AZD1222 preceded a rise in Spike-specific TCR breadth and depth. Among the donors, most were white British and more were female, and clonal diversity was possibly underestimated. In the spike-specific TCR repertoire, nearly half reportedly target unmutated variant regions.

Only in-frame clones appear in the TCRdb table, and some are missing; sequencing was by immunoSEQ multiplex PCR. Counted here are approximately 110,000 clones, about 93% occurring once; the ten biggest clones make up approximately 2.2%. The CDR3 is 13 residues long. With 8 bases removed from V and 9 bases from J, the gap between germline ends came to 17 bases. Looked up from germline, CDR1 is SGHVS and CDR2 is FNYEAQ. Note on this clone: Its matching antigen is unknown.

The V and J genes are TRBV7-6 and TRBJ2-1; D possibly corresponds to TRBD1 (5 bases). Specimen: peripheral blood, collected on day 0 of AZD1222 vaccination. The source is an adult in good health. This CDR3 is CASSGVGVGEQFF. CDR3 nucleotides: TGTGCCAGCTCTGGGGTAGGGGTCGGTGAGCAGTTCTTC.